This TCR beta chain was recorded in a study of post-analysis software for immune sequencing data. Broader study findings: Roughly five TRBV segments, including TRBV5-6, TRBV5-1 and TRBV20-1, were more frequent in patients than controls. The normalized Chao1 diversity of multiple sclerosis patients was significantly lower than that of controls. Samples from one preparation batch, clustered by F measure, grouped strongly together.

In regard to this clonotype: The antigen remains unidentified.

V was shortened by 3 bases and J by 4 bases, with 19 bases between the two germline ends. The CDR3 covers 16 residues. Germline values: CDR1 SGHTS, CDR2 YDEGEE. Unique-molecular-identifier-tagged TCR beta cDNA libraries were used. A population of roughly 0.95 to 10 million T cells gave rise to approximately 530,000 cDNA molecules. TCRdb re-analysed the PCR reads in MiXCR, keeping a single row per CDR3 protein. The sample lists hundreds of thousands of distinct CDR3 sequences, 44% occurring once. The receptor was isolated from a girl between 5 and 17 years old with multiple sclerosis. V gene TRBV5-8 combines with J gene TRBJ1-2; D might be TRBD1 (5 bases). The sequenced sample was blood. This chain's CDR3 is CASSSGRWRLGYGYTF. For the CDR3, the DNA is TGTGCCAGCAGCTCGGGGCGGTGGAGGTTAGGCTATGGCTACACCTTC.